The 19 T cell receptor beta chains below come from one sample, sequenced in a study of T cells in Graves' hyperthyroidism and ophthalmopathy. Amplified TCR beta CDR3 regions derived from RNA transcripts. A set of HTBI primers served as the primers for a first-round RT-PCR of the TCR CDR3. TCRdb re-called the multiplex PCR reads with MiXCR, one entry per CDR3 protein. The sample gives hundreds of thousands of distinct CDR3 sequences, roughly a sixth of which show up once; approximately 15% is in the top ten. Sequenced: blood. The receptors stem from a woman aged 45-60 years with Graves' hyperthyroidism that later progressed to Graves' ophthalmopathy.

The chain recombines TRBV6-1 with TRBJ2-6; tentatively, D is TRBD1 (5 bases). The CDR3 has 22 residues. Germline CDR1 is MNHNS and CDR2 is SASEGT. The germline V and J ends were trimmed by 6 bases and 0 bases, with 30 bases remaining between them. As DNA, the CDR3 is TGTGCCAGCAGAACTCCAAACAAGGGGTTGGGGTACAATCCCTCTGGGGCCAACGTCCTGACTTTC. It encodes CASRTPNKGLGYNPSGANVLTF.

This clonotype was seen many times. This chain links TRBV5-1 with TRBJ2-3, with D possibly being TRBD1 or TRBD2 (5 bases each). V was cut by 3 bases and J by 1 base, with 18 bases left in between. CDR1 SGHRS and CDR2 YFSETQ come from the germline V gene. The CDR3 is 17 amino acids. The CDR3 DNA sequence: TGCGCCAGCAGCTCTCCGTTGGGGGACCCCGGCACAGATACGCAGTATTTT. Translating gives CASSSPLGDPGTDTQYF.

This clonotype was seen a handful of times. The rearrangement uses TRBV11-2 and TRBJ2-3; 8 bases agree with TRBD2. The CDR3 contains 21 residues. V shed 5 bases and J 2 bases; nucleotides not matched to a gene: 24. Germline V CDR1 and CDR2: SGHAT, FQNNGV. The CDR3 reads CASSRYLGHSGTTNSTDTQYF. The CDR3 DNA is TGTGCCAGCAGCCGCTACCTTGGACATAGCGGGACCACAAATTCCACAGATACGCAGTATTTT.

This clonotype was seen a handful of times. V is TRBV5-5 and J is TRBJ1-5; D perhaps matches TRBD1 (5 bases). The CDR3 spans 15 residues. V was cut by 0 bases and J by 7 bases, with 14 bases left in between. From germline, CDR1 is SGHKS and CDR2 YYEKEE (reference sequence). The CDR3 protein is CASSLVLGVYQPQHF. CDR3 sequence (DNA): TGTGCCAGCAGCTTGGTCCTGGGGGTCTACCAGCCCCAGCATTTT.

DNA of the CDR3: TGCAGCGTTGAGCCTCGGGGGCGCAGAGAGACCCAGTACTTC. Its protein is CSVEPRGRRETQYF. V is TRBV29-1 and J is TRBJ2-5; TRBD1 or TRBD2 may be the D gene (6 bases each). The germline V and J ends were trimmed by 3 bases and 4 bases, with 15 bases remaining between them. CDR3 length equals 14 residues. CDR1 is SQVTM and CDR2 is ANQGSEA in the germline V gene.

This clonotype occurred a few times. The rearrangement joins TRBV24-1 to TRBJ1-4; 8 bases fit TRBD1. The germline CDR1 and CDR2 sequences are KGHDR and SFDVKD. The V segment lost 3 bases and the J segment 7 bases; nucleotides outside the gene matches: 6. The CDR3 is 15 residues long. CDR3 DNA sequence: TGTGCCACCAGTGATGGACAGGGACGTGGTGAAAAACTGTTTTTT. Amino acids: CATSDGQGRGEKLFF.

This clonotype was detected a few times. V gene TRBV11-1 combines with J gene TRBJ1-4; TRBD1 matches 10 bases. The germline V gene encodes CDR1 SGHAT and CDR2 FQDESV (reference sequence). CDR3 length: 15 residues. After removal of 6 bases from V and 8 bases from J, the junction contained 9 bases not matched to a gene. In DNA form, the CDR3 reads TGTGCCAGCAGAGACACCGGGACAGGGGAAGAAAAACTGTTTTTT. It encodes CASRDTGTGEEKLFF.

The chain combines TRBV12-3 or TRBV12-4 with TRBJ1-4; 7 bases fit TRBD1. The CDR3 contains 15 residues. V lost 5 bases to trimming and J lost 2 bases; unmatched junction nucleotides: 5. CDR3 protein: CASSGGTVTNEKLFF. The DNA for the CDR3 is TGTGCCAGCAGTGGCGGGACAGTGACTAATGAAAAACTGTTTTTT.

The chain links TRBV11-2 to TRBJ1-2; D might be TRBD1 (5 bases). Germline CDR1 SGHAT, CDR2 FQNNGV. This CDR3 has 14 amino acids. With 5 bases removed from V and 8 bases from J, the gap between germline ends came to 18 bases. CDR3 nucleotides: TGTGCCAGCAGCCCGGGACGCGGGACGGGGGGCTACACCTTC. Protein: CASSPGRGTGGYTF.

This clonotype was found once. The chain joins TRBV19 to TRBJ1-2; D ambiguous. Germline V gene lookup returns CDR1 LNHDA and CDR2 SQIVND (reference sequence). V shed 5 bases and J shed 4 bases, with 20 bases lying between them. The CDR3 extends over 16 amino acids. The CDR3 DNA follows: TGTGCCAGTAGTCTTAGAGGAGGCTACTCAGGCTATGGCTACACCTTC. It specifies CASSLRGGYSGYGYTF.

The V gene is TRBV27, the J gene TRBJ2-3; D ambiguous. The CDR3 runs 13 residues. The germline CDR1 and CDR2 sequences are MNHEY and SMNVEV (reference sequence). The V end was cut by 2 bases, the J end by 8 bases, with 11 bases between. CDR3 region: CASSLLQKGTQYF. DNA of the CDR3: TGTGCCAGCAGTTTACTTCAAAAGGGTACGCAGTATTTT.

The V gene is TRBV20-1, the J gene TRBJ2-3; TRBD1 agrees at 10 bases. The germline CDR1 and CDR2 sequences are DFQATT and SNEGSKA (reference sequence). This CDR3 has 15 amino acids. V gave up 0 bases and J gave up 7 bases; unmatched junction bases: 7. The CDR3 loop reads CSARDFWDRGYTQYF. For the CDR3, the DNA is TGCAGTGCTAGAGATTTTTGGGACAGGGGTTATACGCAGTATTTT.

A note on this clonotype: This may arise from a read error, as a much more abundant clone is one base away. The conserved final phenylalanine or tryptophan is absent from the CDR3, which likely points to a read error. The chain recombines TRBV11-3 with TRBJ2-1; D unresolved. Trimming removed 5 bases from V and 3 bases from J, with 11 bases in between. The V gene's germline CDR1 is SGHNT and CDR2 YENEEA. The CDR3 spans 14 residues. The CDR3 coding sequence is TGTGCCAGCAGCCTCGACGGGTTCTACAATGAGCAGTTCCTC. This encodes CASSLDGFYNEQFL.

This clonotype has a count of ten or more. The chain recombines TRBV2 with TRBJ1-4; TRBD1 matches 7 bases. Germline trimming cut 8 bases from V and 6 bases from J; bases unmatched to any gene: 9. The CDR3 loop spans 14 amino acids. The germline V gene encodes CDR1 SNHLY and CDR2 FYNNEI. The CDR3 DNA reads as TGTGCCAGCGTAATGACAGGGAGAGATGAAAAACTGTTTTTT. This gives the protein CASVMTGRDEKLFF.

The chain employs TRBV19 and TRBJ1-2; TRBD1 agrees at 8 bases. Germline lookup yields CDR1 LNHDA and CDR2 SQIVND (reference sequence). This CDR3 has 16 amino acids. V trimming: 3 bases; J trimming: 2 bases; junction bases outside the gene matches: 8. CDR3 sequence reads: CASSIGGDRRNYGYTF. The CDR3 region has the DNA TGTGCCAGTAGTATCGGGGGGGACAGGAGGAACTATGGCTACACCTTC.

This rearrangement joins TRBV6-5 to TRBJ1-2; D ambiguous. The CDR3 is 15 residues long. The V gene's germline CDR1 is MNHEY and CDR2 SVGAGI. The V end was cut by 1 base, the J end by 4 bases, with 13 bases between. The CDR3 bases are TGTGCCAGCAGTTACTTATGGGATTATAGCTATGGCTACACCTTC. Translated: CASSYLWDYSYGYTF.

V is TRBV7-9 and J is TRBJ2-2; 10 bases are a match to TRBD1. V shed 8 bases and J 6 bases; nucleotides not matched to a gene: 15. CDR1 SEHNR and CDR2 FQNEAQ come from the germline V gene (reference sequence). The CDR3 extends over 17 amino acids. The CDR3 here is CASPHPLRGQGPGELFF. CDR3 DNA sequence: TGTGCCAGCCCACACCCCCTCCGGGGACAGGGGCCCGGGGAGCTGTTTTTT.

The chain uses TRBV19 and TRBJ2-5; D not certain. Trimming stripped 4 bases from V and 0 bases from J, with 15 bases between. The germline V gene has CDR1 LNHDA and CDR2 SQIVND (reference sequence). The CDR3 totals 16 residues. The DNA of the CDR3 is TGTGCCAGTAGTACGCCCGCCGAGTGGAACCAAGAGACCCAGTACTTC. Protein product: CASSTPAEWNQETQYF.

The gene calls are TRBV11-2 and TRBJ1-6; TRBD1 aligns across 7 bases. CDR1 is SGHAT, CDR2 FQNNGV, per germline. CDR3 length equals 16 residues. The V gene end was trimmed by 4 bases and the J gene end by 3 bases; junction bases not matched to a gene: 6. The CDR3 DNA sequence: TGTGCCAGCAGCTCCTCCGGGACAGTCTATAATTCACCCCTCCACTTT. Translating it yields CASSSSGTVYNSPLHF.